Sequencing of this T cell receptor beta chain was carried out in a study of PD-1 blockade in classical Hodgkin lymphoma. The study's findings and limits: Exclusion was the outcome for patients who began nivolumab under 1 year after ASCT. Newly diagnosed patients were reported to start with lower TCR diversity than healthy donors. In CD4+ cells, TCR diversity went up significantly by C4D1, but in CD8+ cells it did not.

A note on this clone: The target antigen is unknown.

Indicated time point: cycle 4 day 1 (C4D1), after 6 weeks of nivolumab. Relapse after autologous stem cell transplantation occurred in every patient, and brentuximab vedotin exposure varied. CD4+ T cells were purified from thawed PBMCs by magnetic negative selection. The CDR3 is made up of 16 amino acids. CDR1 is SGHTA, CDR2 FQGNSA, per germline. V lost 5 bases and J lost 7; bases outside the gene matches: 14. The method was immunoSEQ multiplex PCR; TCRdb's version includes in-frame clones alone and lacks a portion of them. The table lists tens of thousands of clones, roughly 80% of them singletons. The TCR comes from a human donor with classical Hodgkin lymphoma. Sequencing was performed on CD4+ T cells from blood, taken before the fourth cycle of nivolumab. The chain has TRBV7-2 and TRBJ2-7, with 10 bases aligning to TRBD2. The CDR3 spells CASSPNPAGGPTEQYF. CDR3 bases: TGTGCCAGCAGCCCGAACCCAGCGGGGGGGCCTACGGAGCAGTACTTC. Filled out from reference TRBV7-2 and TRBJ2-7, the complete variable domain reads GAGVSQSPSNKVTEKGKDVELRCDPISGHTALYWYRQSLGQGLEFLIYFQGNSAPDKSGLPSDRFSAERTGGSVSTLTIQRTQQEDSAVYLCASSPNPAGGPTEQYFGPGTRLTVT.